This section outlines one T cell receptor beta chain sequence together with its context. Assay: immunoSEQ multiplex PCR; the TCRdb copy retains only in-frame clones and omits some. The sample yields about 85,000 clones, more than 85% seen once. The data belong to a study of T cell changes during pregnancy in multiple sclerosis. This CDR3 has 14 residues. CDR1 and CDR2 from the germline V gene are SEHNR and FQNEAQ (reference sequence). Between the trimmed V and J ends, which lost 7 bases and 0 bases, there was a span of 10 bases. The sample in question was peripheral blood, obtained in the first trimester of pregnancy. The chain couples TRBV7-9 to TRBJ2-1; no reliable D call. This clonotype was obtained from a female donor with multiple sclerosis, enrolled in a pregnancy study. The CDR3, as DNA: TGTGCCAGCAAGGCGGAAAGCTCCTACAATGAGCAGTTCTTC. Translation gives CASKAESSYNEQFF.